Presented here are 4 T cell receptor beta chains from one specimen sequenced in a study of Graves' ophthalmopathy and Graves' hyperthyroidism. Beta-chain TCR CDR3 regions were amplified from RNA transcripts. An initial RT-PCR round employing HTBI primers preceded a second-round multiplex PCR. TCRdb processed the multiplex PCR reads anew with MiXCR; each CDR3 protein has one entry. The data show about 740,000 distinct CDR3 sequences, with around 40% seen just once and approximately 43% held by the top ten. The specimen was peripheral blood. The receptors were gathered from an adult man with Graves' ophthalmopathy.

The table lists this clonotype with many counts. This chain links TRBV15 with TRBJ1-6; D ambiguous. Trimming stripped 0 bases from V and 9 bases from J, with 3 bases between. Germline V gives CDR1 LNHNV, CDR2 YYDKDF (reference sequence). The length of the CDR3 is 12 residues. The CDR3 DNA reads TGTGCCACCAGCAGAGACGGTTCACCCCTCCACTTT. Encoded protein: CATSRDGSPLHF.

CDR3 region: CACQGYTEAFF. For the CDR3, the DNA is TGTGCCTGCCAGGGTTACACTGAAGCTTTCTTT. This chain connects TRBV25-1 to TRBJ1-1, with D tentatively TRBD1 (5 bases). Looked up from germline, CDR1 is MGHDK and CDR2 is SYGVNS. CDR3 length: 11 residues. V lost 11 bases to trimming and J lost 3 bases, with 10 bases between them.

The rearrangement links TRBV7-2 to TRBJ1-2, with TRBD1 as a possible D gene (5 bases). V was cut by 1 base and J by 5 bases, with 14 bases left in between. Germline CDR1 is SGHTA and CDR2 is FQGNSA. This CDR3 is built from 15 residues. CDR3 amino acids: CASSLGGGVLYGYTF. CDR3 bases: TGTGCCAGCAGCTTAGGGGGGGGGGTTTTATATGGCTACACCTTC.

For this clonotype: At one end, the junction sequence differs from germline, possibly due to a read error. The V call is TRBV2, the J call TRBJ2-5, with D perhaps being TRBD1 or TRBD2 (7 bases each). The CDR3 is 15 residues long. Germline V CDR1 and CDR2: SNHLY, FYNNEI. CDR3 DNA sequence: TGTGCCAGCAGTCGGGACAGTGGAGGGAGGGAGAGCCAGTACTTC. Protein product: CASSRDSGGRESQYF.